The clone carrying this TCR beta chain came up many times. No antigen is known for it. TCRdb re-analysed the 5' RACE reads in MiXCR, keeping a single row per CDR3 protein. This sample yields around 370,000 distinct CDR3 sequences, of which roughly 9% are seen a single time; under 9.5% belongs to the top ten. These data come from a study of identical twins. Study observations and caveats: Models, which agreed with sharing between unrelated individuals, nonetheless underestimated the out-of-frame TCR alpha sharing seen in monozygotic twins.

Trimming took 5 bases from V and 9 from J, leaving 20 bases between them. This CDR3 spans 15 amino acids. The chain has TRBV12-3 or TRBV12-4 and TRBJ2-1; the D gene is possibly TRBD2 (6 bases). Sequenced: naive T cells sorted from blood. This sequence originates from a woman in her forties or fifties in good health. CDR3 bases: TGTGCCAGCAGTCCCGTTTATCCCCCGGGACTTGAGCAGTTCTTC. Protein sequence: CASSPVYPPGLEQFF.